These 17 T cell receptor beta chains share one sample of origin, sequenced in a study of blood T cell repertoires in COVID-19. Here immunoSEQ multiplex PCR was the method, and the copy in TCRdb shows in-frame clones only, minus some. The sample includes about 250,000 clones, around 83% of them seen just once. Input material: peripheral blood. The receptors derive from a man at least 80 years old with acute or convalescent COVID-19.

A remark on this clone: The same CDR3 arises from other DNA sequences in this sample as well. The V call is TRBV5-4, the J call TRBJ1-1, with TRBD1 as a possible D gene (5 bases). V was pared by 1 base and J by 4 bases, with 8 bases between. This CDR3 is 13 amino acids long. Germline V gives CDR1 SGHNT, CDR2 YYREEE (reference sequence). CDR3: CASSLPGITEAFF. CDR3 bases: TGTGCCAGCAGCTTGCCAGGGATCACTGAAGCTTTCTTT. Variable domain in full (rest from reference TRBV5-4 and TRBJ1-1): ETGVTQSPTHLIKTRGQQVTLRCSSQSGHNTVSWYQQALGQGPQFIFQYYREEENGRGNFPPRFSGLQFPNYSSELNVNALELDDSALYLCASSLPGITEAFFGQGTRLTVV.

The rearrangement links TRBV19 to TRBJ2-1; the match to TRBD2 covers 7 bases. After removal of 5 bases from V and 0 bases from J, the junction contained 7 bases not matched to a gene. The CDR3 totals 16 residues. Germline V gene data show CDR1 as LNHDA and CDR2 as SQIVND (reference sequence). The CDR3 sequence: CASSERGTGSYNEQFF. CDR3 in DNA: TGTGCCAGTAGTGAGCGGGGAACGGGCTCCTACAATGAGCAGTTCTTC.

CDR3 DNA: TGTGCCAGCAGCCCAAATAAACGGGACAGACGGTACTTC. Translation: CASSPNKRDRRYF. The chain combines TRBV7-8 with TRBJ2-7; 7 bases map to TRBD1. The V segment lost 5 bases and the J segment 12 bases; nucleotides outside the gene matches: 13. The CDR3 consists of 13 residues. Germline lookup yields CDR1 SGHVS and CDR2 FQNEAQ.

The CDR3, as DNA: TGTGCCACCAGGCGGGCGGGGGGTACCGGGGAGCTGTTTTTT. It translates to CATRRAGGTGELFF. V gene TRBV15 combines with J gene TRBJ2-2; 8 nucleotides match TRBD2. Germline loops: CDR1 LNHNV, CDR2 YYDKDF (reference sequence). V was clipped by 6 bases and J by 5 bases; unmatched bases: 5. The CDR3 is 14 residues long. The full variable domain, its missing parts supplied by reference TRBV15 and TRBJ2-2, is DAMVIQNPRYQVTQFGKPVTLSCSQTLNHNVMYWYQQKSSQAPKLLFHYYDKDFNNEADTPDNFQSRRPNTSFCFLDIRSPGLGDTAMYLCATRRAGGTGELFFGEGSRLTVL.

This clone was counted only a few times. The chain couples TRBV19 to TRBJ1-4, with 7 bases identical to TRBD1. This CDR3 is built from 15 residues. Germline V gives CDR1 LNHDA, CDR2 SQIVND (reference sequence). V dropped 5 bases and J dropped 0; count of bases not matched to a gene: 3. Written as DNA, the CDR3 is TGTGCCAGTAGTGGACAGGCAGCAACTAATGAAAAACTGTTTTTT. Amino acid sequence: CASSGQAATNEKLFF.

J is TRBJ1-5 and V is TRBV30; the match to TRBD1 covers 7 bases. Germline-derived CDR1 and CDR2 are GTSNPN and SVGIG (reference sequence). The CDR3 runs to 15 residues. V shed 2 bases and J 2 bases; nucleotides not matched to a gene: 6. The CDR3 region is CAWSHTGTGNQPQHF. CDR3 in DNA: TGTGCCTGGAGTCACACCGGGACAGGCAATCAGCCCCAGCATTTT.

The rearrangement links TRBV6-1 to TRBJ1-3; 7 positions agree with TRBD1. The CDR3 consists of 16 residues. The ends lost 0 bases at V and 4 bases at J; junction bases unmatched: 6. Germline V lookup: CDR1 MNHNS, CDR2 SASEGT. Here the CDR3 reads CASSEASGQFGNTIYF. Here the CDR3 DNA reads TGTGCCAGCAGTGAAGCGTCGGGACAGTTCGGAAACACCATATATTTT.

J is TRBJ1-5 and V is TRBV28, with D perhaps matching TRBD1 (6 bases). This CDR3 comprises 14 residues. V was cut by 3 bases and J by 6 bases, with 12 bases left in between. Per germline, CDR1 MDHEN and CDR2 SYDVKM. The CDR3 reads CASSLLGTPQPQHF. The DNA of the CDR3 is TGTGCCAGCAGTTTGCTCGGGACACCTCAGCCCCAGCATTTT.

V and J are TRBV9 and TRBJ2-5, with 8 bases lining up with TRBD1. Germline assignment: CDR1 SGDLS and CDR2 YYNGEE. V was pared by 4 bases and J by 1 base, with 3 bases of the junction left unmatched. The CDR3 loop spans 14 amino acids. CDR3 protein: CASSHGTGQETQYF. CDR3 DNA sequence: TGTGCCAGCAGCCACGGGACAGGCCAAGAGACCCAGTACTTC.

J is TRBJ1-2 and V is TRBV20-1, with a possible D match to TRBD1 (5 bases). Germline CDR1 DFQATT, CDR2 SNEGSKA (reference sequence). V gave up 3 bases and J gave up 4 bases, with 12 bases separating them. The CDR3 is 13 amino acids. CDR3 amino acids: CSASKGLAYGYTF. Written as DNA, the CDR3 is TGCAGTGCTAGTAAGGGGTTGGCCTATGGCTACACCTTC.

The chain employs TRBV24-1 and TRBJ1-5; TRBD1 agrees at 7 bases. This CDR3 is built from 14 residues. From germline, CDR1 is KGHDR and CDR2 SFDVKD. J lost 2 bases, V lost 3 bases, and 0 bases had no gene match. CDR3 sequence: CATSDDRGNQPQHF. The CDR3 DNA reads as TGTGCCACCAGTGATGACAGGGGCAATCAGCCCCAGCATTTT.

The chain is built from TRBV6-2 or TRBV6-3 and TRBJ2-1; 10 bases line up with TRBD2. The CDR3 is made up of 15 amino acids. The ends lost 1 base at V and 6 bases at J; junction bases unmatched: 3. Germline CDR1 reads MNHEY; CDR2 reads SVGEGT. In DNA, the CDR3 is TGTGCCAGCAGTTACTTCAGCGGGAGGGTCAATGAGCAGTTCTTC. This encodes CASSYFSGRVNEQFF.

V gene TRBV18 combines with J gene TRBJ1-1, with TRBD1 matching over 8 bases. This CDR3 has 16 residues. Germline trimming cut 4 bases from V and 0 bases from J; bases unmatched to any gene: 7. Germline V CDR1 and CDR2: KGHSH, LQKENI. The DNA for the CDR3 is TGTGCCAGCTCACTAATTAGGACAGGGATGAACACTGAAGCTTTCTTT. Amino acids: CASSLIRTGMNTEAFF.

In its sample, this clone was seen a few times. The chain combines TRBV5-1 with TRBJ2-7, with D perhaps matching TRBD2 (6 bases). Germline loops: CDR1 SGHRS, CDR2 YFSETQ. V shed 4 bases and J shed 2 bases, with 22 bases lying between them. The CDR3 extends over 17 amino acids. The CDR3 is CASSLQGRGTAAYEQYF. CDR3 nucleotide sequence: TGCGCCAGCAGCCTACAAGGCCGGGGGACGGCGGCCTACGAGCAGTACTTC.

The V call is TRBV19, the J call TRBJ2-2; the match to TRBD2 covers 8 bases. The CDR3 extends over 16 amino acids. In germline, CDR1 is LNHDA, CDR2 SQIVND (reference sequence). The ends lost 3 bases at V and 1 base at J; junction bases unmatched: 4. Here the CDR3 reads CASSIIAGGNTGELFF. The CDR3 DNA sequence: TGTGCCAGTAGTATCATCGCGGGGGGGAACACCGGGGAGCTGTTTTTT.

In this sample, this clone turned up a few times. The chain uses TRBV6-2 or TRBV6-3 and TRBJ2-1; D not certain. The CDR3 length is 17 residues. Germline values: CDR1 MNHEY, CDR2 SVGEGT. V was trimmed by 0 bases and J by 1 base, leaving 13 bases between them. The CDR3 sequence: CASSYSFLSLSYNEQFF. Written as DNA, the CDR3 is TGTGCCAGCAGTTACTCGTTTCTTTCCCTTTCCTACAATGAGCAGTTCTTC.

About this clone itself: Distinct nucleotide sequences in the sample also encode this CDR3. The V call is TRBV28, the J call TRBJ1-5, with 9 bases matching TRBD1. The V gene's germline CDR1 is MDHEN and CDR2 SYDVKM. The length of the CDR3 is 14 residues. Trimming cost V 8 bases and J 3 bases; bases outside gene matches: 5. In nucleotides, the CDR3 is TGTGCCAGCCGGGGACAGGGTAACAATCAGCCCCAGCATTTT. Protein product: CASRGQGNNQPQHF.